Listed below are T cell receptor beta chains from one sample, sequenced in a study of patients and donors after allogeneic stem cell transplantation. Via MiXCR, TCRdb re-called the RT-PCR reads, giving one row per CDR3 protein. The table records a few hundred thousand distinct CDR3 sequences, less than 15% of them present only once. The sample consisted of blood, either unsorted or a sorted T cell fraction (not recorded which). Receptor source: a human donor who was either an allogeneic HSCT recipient or a stem cell or donor lymphocyte infusion donor (not recorded which). It is not recorded whose cells these are; they may come from a transplant donor. Both conserved end residues are part of each CDR3. The order of the fields is V gene, J gene, clone size, D gene, CDR3 protein, CDR3 DNA. The D gene is left open where the match is weak. Not all rows give a size; the values are once, few, many and, for expanded clones, a class.

V gene: TRBV24-1; J gene: TRBJ2-2; clone size: many; D gene: TRBD2; CDR3 protein: CATSETSVGELFF; CDR3 DNA: TGTGCCACCAGTGAGACTAGCGTCGGGGAGCTGTTTTTT
V gene: TRBV27; J gene: TRBJ2-5; clone size: few; D gene: -; CDR3 protein: CASSLLAGIPLEETQYF; CDR3 DNA: TGTGCCAGCAGTTTATTGGCAGGCATCCCCCTCGAAGAGACCCAGTACTTC
V gene: TRBV6-4; J gene: TRBJ2-3; clone size: few; D gene: -; CDR3 protein: CASSESSKSTDTQYF; CDR3 DNA: TGTGCCAGCAGTGAAAGTAGCAAGTCCACAGATACGCAGTATTTT
V gene: TRBV7-2; J gene: TRBJ2-3; clone size: few; D gene: -; CDR3 protein: CASSLAGGSGTQYF; CDR3 DNA: TGTGCCAGCAGCTTAGCGGGGGGTTCAGGTACGCAGTATTTT
V gene: TRBV6-1; J gene: TRBJ1-1; clone size: many; D gene: -; CDR3 protein: CASSKTGWNTEAFF; CDR3 DNA: TGTGCCAGCAGTAAAACAGGTTGGAACACTGAAGCTTTCTTT
V gene: TRBV5-5; J gene: TRBJ2-7; clone size: few; D gene: TRBD1; CDR3 protein: CASSTLQGALYF; CDR3 DNA: TGTGCCAGCAGCACCTTACAGGGGGCTCTCTACTTC
V gene: TRBV27; J gene: TRBJ2-3; clone size: few; D gene: -; CDR3 protein: CASSLMGATPDTQYF; CDR3 DNA: TGTGCCAGCAGTTTAATGGGAGCTACCCCAGATACGCAGTATTTT
V gene: TRBV10-3; J gene: TRBJ2-2; clone size: few; D gene: -; CDR3 protein: CAISDQRLGPGELFF; CDR3 DNA: TGTGCCATCAGTGATCAGAGGCTCGGGCCCGGGGAGCTGTTTTTT
V gene: TRBV11-2; J gene: TRBJ2-5; clone size: -; D gene: -; CDR3 protein: CASSLSPGPLAQYF; CDR3 DNA: TGTGCCAGCAGCTTGTCCCCAGGGCCATTGGCCCAGTACTTC
V gene: TRBV6-1; J gene: TRBJ2-5; clone size: -; D gene: -; CDR3 protein: CASSDQLGQRQETQYF; CDR3 DNA: TGTGCCAGCAGTGACCAACTTGGACAGAGACAAGAGACCCAGTACTTC
V gene: TRBV19; J gene: TRBJ2-6; clone size: -; D gene: -; CDR3 protein: CASSMGGPRANVLTF; CDR3 DNA: TGTGCCAGTAGTATGGGCGGGCCTCGGGCCAACGTCCTGACTTTC
V gene: TRBV4-3; J gene: TRBJ2-1; clone size: many; D gene: -; CDR3 protein: CASSQDSAGMMENEQFF; CDR3 DNA: TGCGCCAGCAGCCAAGATTCGGCAGGAATGATGGAAAATGAGCAGTTCTTC
V gene: TRBV5-4; J gene: TRBJ2-5; clone size: -; D gene: -; CDR3 protein: CASSLANTQETQYF; CDR3 DNA: TGTGCCAGCAGCCTAGCGAATACCCAAGAGACCCAGTACTTC
V gene: TRBV10-3; J gene: TRBJ1-1; clone size: many; D gene: -; CDR3 protein: CAIGRTENTEAFF; CDR3 DNA: TGTGCCATCGGTCGGACAGAGAACACTGAAGCTTTCTTT
V gene: TRBV2; J gene: TRBJ2-7; clone size: -; D gene: -; CDR3 protein: CASMRDAAYEQYF; CDR3 DNA: TGTGCCAGCATGCGGGACGCGGCCTACGAGCAGTACTTC
V gene: TRBV9; J gene: TRBJ1-1; clone size: few; D gene: -; CDR3 protein: CASSVATGRFEAFF; CDR3 DNA: TGTGCCAGCAGCGTAGCTACTGGGCGGTTTGAAGCTTTCTTT
V gene: TRBV6-1; J gene: TRBJ2-6; clone size: few; D gene: TRBD1; CDR3 protein: CASRTGQGLGGANVLTF; CDR3 DNA: TGTGCCAGCAGGACCGGACAGGGTCTAGGTGGGGCCAACGTCCTGACTTTC
V gene: TRBV7-9; J gene: TRBJ1-4; clone size: few; D gene: -; CDR3 protein: CASSLETRNRLREKLFF; CDR3 DNA: TGTGCCAGCAGCTTAGAAACCAGAAACAGACTAAGGGAAAAACTGTTTTTT
V gene: TRBV5-5; J gene: TRBJ1-4; clone size: few; D gene: TRBD1; CDR3 protein: CASSNTGQGREKLFF; CDR3 DNA: TGTGCCAGCAGCAACACGGGACAGGGACGGGAAAAACTGTTTTTT